The source of this T cell receptor beta chain is a study of siplizumab effects on memory and regulatory T cells. Points from the study as a whole: Apparently key alloresponse contributors, naive T cells also seemed more diverse than memory cells. Siplizumab cultures yielded proliferating Tregs whose suppressive function was not confirmed. Relative to controls at 25% to 30%, mappable alloreactive CD4+ clones exhibited a mean Treg-derived proportion of approximately 62% with siplizumab.

Note on this clone: No antigen is known for it.

Trimming pared 0 bases from V and 6 bases from J, leaving 8 bases between. The V gene's germline CDR1 is MNHNS and CDR2 SASEGT. The CDR3 runs to 13 residues. For every sample, about 10^5 TCR templates were assayed. Assay: immunoSEQ multiplex PCR; the TCRdb copy retains only in-frame clones and omits some. This repertoire shows 85,000 to 90,000 clones, about 90% found once; its top ten account for around 16%. The V call is TRBV6-1, the J call TRBJ1-2, with D perhaps TRBD1 (5 bases). The TCR comes from a human donor in good health. Material: CD4+ T cells sorted from blood. The CDR3 is CASSEAGGDGYTF. CDR3 nucleotides: TGTGCCAGCAGTGAAGCGGGGGGGGATGGCTACACCTTC.